The present T cell receptor (beta chain) was sequenced within a study of T cell repertoires in cytomegalovirus infection. Study background: Recently identified HLA-C-restricted CMV epitopes and well-studied HLA-B-restricted CMV epitopes were used by the study. Indications of both CMV infection and matching HLA type were provided by public TCR beta signatures.

TCRdb processed the reads anew with MiXCR; each CDR3 protein has one entry. The sample carries 370,000 or so distinct CDR3 sequences, approximately 35% recorded once. Study-wide results and caveats: There were HLA-C-restricted CMV-specific TCR beta clonotypes dominating the ex vivo response. Using cumulative public TCR beta family frequency, the authors identified those who carried CMV together with the relevant HLA.

V was pared by 6 bases and J by 4 bases, with 16 bases between. The length of the CDR3 is 15 residues. Germline V gives CDR1 SGHRS, CDR2 YFSETQ. This clonotype was counted a few times. Its antigen is undetermined. This specimen was cultured PBMCs, taken from culture after CMV antigen stimulation. The rearrangement uses TRBV5-1 and TRBJ2-2; D is possibly TRBD1 (6 bases). The TCR was taken from a human donor in good health (CMV status not recorded). Some clones in this sample may be carry-over from other donors' samples. The CDR3 spells CASTHRERSTGELFF. CDR3 nucleotide sequence: TGCGCCAGCACCCACAGGGAAAGAAGCACCGGGGAGCTGTTTTTT.